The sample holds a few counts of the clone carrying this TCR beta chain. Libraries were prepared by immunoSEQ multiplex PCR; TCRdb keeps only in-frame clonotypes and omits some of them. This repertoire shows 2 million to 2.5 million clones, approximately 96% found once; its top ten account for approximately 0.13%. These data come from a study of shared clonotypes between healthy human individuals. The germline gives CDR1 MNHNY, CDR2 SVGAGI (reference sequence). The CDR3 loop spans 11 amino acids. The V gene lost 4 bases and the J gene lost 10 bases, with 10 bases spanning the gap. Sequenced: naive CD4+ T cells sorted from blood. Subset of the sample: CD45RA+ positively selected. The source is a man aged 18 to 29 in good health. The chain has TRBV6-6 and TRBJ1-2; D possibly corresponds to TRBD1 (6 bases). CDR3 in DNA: TGTGCCAGCAGTTCCGACAGGCCCTACACCTTC. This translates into CASSSDRPYTF.